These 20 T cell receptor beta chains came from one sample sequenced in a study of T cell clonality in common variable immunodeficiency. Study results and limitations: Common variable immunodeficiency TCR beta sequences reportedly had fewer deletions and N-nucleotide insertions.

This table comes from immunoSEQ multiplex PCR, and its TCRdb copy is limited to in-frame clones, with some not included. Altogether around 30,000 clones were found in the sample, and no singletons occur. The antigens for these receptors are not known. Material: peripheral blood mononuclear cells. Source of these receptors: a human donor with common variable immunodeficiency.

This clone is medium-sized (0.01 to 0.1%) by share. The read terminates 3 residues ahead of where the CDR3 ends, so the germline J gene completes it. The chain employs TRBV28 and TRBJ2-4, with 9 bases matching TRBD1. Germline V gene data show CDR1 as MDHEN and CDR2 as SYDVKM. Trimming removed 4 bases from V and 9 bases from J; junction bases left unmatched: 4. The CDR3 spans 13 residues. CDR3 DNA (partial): TGTGCCAGCAGTTCCACAGGGGGCGGCATT. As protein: CASSSTGGGI. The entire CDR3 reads CASSSTGGGIQYF.

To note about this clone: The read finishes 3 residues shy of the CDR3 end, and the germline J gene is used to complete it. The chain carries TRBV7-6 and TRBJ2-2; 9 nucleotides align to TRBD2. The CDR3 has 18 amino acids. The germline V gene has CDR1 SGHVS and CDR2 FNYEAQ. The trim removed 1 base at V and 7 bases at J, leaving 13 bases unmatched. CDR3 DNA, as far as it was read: TGTGCCAGCAGCTTAGAGTCCGCGGCTAGCGGGAAGGTCGGGGAG. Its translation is CASSLESAASGKVGE. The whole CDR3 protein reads CASSLESAASGKVGELFF.

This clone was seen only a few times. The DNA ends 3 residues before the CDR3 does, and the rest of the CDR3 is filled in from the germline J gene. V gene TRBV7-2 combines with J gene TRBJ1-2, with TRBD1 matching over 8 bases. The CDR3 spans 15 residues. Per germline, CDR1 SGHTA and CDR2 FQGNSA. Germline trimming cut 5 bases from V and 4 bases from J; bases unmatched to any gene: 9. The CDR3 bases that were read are TGTGCCAGCAGCCCCCGACAGGGGTCTACCTATGGC. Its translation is CASSPRQGSTYG. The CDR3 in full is CASSPRQGSTYGYTF.

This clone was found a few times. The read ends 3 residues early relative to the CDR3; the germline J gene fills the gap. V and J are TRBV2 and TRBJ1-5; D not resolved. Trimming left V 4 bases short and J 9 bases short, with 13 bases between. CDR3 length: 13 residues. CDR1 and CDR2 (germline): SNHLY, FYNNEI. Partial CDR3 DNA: TGTGCCAGCAGTGGGAAGGGCCCGACGCCC. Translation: CASSGKGPTP. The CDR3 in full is CASSGKGPTPQHF.

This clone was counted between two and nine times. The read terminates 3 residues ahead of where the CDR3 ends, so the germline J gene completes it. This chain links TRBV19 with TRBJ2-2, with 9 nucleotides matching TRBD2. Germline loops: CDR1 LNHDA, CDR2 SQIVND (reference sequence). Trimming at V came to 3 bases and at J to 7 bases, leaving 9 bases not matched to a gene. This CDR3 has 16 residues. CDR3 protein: CASSIWRLAVYGELFF. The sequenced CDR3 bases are TGTGCCAGTAGTATCTGGAGACTAGCGGTATACGGGGAG.

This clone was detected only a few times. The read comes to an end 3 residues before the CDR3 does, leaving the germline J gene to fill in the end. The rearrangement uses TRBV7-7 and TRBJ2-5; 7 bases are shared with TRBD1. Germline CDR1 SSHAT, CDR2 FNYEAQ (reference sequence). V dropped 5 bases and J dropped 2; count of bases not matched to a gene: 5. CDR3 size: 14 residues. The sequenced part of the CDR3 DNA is TGTGCCAGCAGCCAGACAGGGAGACAAGAGACC. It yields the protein CASSQTGRQET. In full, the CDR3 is CASSQTGRQETQYF.

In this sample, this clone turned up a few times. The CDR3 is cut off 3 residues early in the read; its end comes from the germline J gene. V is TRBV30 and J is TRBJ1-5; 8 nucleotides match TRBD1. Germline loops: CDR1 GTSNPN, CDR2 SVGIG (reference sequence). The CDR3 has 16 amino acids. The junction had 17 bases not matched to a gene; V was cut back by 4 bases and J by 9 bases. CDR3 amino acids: CAWTSQGAAGRVPQHF. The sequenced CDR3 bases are TGTGCCTGGACCTCCCAGGGGGCCGCCGGGAGGGTGCCC. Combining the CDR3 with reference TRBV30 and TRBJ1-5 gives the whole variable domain SQTIHQWPATLVQPVGSPLSLECTVEGTSNPNLYWYRQAAGRGLQLLFYSVGIGQISSEVPQNLSASRPQDRQFILSSKKLLLSDSGFYLCAWTSQGAAGRVPQHFGDGTRLSIL.

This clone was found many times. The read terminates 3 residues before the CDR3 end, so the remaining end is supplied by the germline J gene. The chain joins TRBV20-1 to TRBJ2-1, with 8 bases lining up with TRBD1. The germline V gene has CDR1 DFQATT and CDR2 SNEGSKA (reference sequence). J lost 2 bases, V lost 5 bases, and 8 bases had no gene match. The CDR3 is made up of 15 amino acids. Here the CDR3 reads CSAGGRQGTYNEQFF. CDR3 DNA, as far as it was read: TGCAGTGCTGGAGGGAGACAGGGGACCTACAATGAG.

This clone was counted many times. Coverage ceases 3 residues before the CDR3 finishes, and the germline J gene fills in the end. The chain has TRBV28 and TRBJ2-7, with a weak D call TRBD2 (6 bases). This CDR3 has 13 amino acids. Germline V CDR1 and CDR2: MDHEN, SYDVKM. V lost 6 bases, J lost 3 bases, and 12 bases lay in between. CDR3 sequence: CASSQAGLYEQYF. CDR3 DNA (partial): TGTGCCAGCAGCCAGGCGGGACTCTACGAG.

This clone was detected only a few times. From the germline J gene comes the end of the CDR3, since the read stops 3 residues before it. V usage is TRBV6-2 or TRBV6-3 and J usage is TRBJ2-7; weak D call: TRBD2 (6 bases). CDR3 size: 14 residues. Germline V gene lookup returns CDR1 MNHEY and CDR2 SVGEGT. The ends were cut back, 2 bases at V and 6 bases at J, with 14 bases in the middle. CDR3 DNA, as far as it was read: TGTGCCAGCAGTTACCCCTTATCTAGCGCCGAG. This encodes CASSYPLSSAE. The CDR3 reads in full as CASSYPLSSAEQYF.

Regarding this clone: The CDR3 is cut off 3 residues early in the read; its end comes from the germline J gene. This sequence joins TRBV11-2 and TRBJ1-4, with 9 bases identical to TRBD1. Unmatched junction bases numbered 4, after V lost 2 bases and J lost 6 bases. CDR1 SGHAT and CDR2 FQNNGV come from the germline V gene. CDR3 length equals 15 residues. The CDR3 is CASSLSWTGDEKLFF. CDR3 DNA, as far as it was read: TGTGCCAGCAGCTTATCTTGGACAGGGGATGAAAAA.

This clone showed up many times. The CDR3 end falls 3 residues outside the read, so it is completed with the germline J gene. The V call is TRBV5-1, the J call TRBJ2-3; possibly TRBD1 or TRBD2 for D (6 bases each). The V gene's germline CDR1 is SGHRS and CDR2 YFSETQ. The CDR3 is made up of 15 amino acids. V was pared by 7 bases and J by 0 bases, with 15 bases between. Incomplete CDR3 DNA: TGCGCCAGCGGCCAGGGGAGGACCAGCACAGATACG. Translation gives CASGQGRTSTDT. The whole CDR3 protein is CASGQGRTSTDTQYF.

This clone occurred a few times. The CDR3 spells CASSLVGGNTEAFF. CDR3 bases read: TGTGCCAGCAGCTTAGTCGGGGGGAACACTGAA. The J gene is TRBJ1-1, the V gene TRBV11-1; a possible D gene is TRBD1 (5 bases). The CDR3 end is not reached by the read, which stops 3 residues before it; the germline J gene fills it in. Trimming took off 1 base at V and 1 base at J, with 7 bases between the two ends. The CDR3 runs 14 residues. Germline V gene sequence: CDR1 SGHAT, CDR2 FQDESV (reference sequence).

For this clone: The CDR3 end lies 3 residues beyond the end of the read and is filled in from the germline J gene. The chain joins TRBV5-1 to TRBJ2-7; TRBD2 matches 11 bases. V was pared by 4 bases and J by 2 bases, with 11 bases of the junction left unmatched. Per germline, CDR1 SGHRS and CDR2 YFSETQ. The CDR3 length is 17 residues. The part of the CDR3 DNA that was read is TGCGCCAGCAGCCTACCTCGGGGGACTAGCGGAACCTACGAG. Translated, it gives CASSLPRGTSGTYE. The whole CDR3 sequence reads CASSLPRGTSGTYEQYF.

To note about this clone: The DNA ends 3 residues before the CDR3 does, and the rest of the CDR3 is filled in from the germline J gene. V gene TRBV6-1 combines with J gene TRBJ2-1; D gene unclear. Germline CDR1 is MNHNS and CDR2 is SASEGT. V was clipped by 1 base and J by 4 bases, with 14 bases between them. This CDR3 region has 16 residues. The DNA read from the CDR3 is TGTGCCAGCAGTGAAGAGGCCCGGGTTTTTTACAATGAG. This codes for CASSEEARVFYNE. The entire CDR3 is CASSEEARVFYNEQFF.

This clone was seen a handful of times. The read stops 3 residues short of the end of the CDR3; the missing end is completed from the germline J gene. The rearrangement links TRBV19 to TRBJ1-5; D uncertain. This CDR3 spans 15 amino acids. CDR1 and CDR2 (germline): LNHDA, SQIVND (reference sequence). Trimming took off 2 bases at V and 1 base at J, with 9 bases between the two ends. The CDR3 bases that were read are TGTGCCAGTAGTATAATGCCGGGGAGCAATCAGCCC. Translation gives CASSIMPGSNQP. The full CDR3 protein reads CASSIMPGSNQPQHF.

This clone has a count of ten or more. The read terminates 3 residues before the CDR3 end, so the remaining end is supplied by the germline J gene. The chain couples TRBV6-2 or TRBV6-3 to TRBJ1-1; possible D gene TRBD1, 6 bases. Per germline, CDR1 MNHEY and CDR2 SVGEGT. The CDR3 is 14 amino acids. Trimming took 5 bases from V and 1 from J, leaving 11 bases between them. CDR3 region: CASSNRVPNTEAFF. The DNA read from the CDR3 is TGTGCCAGCAGTAACAGGGTTCCGAACACTGAA.

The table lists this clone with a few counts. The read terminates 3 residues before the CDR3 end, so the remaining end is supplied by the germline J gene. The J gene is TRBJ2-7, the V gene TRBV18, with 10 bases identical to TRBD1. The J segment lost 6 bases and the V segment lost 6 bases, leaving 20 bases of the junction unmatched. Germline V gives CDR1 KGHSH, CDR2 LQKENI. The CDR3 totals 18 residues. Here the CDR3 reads CASSPGTGATRRFAEQYF. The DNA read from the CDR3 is TGTGCCAGCTCTCCCGGGACAGGGGCCACCCGTCGATTTGCCGAG.

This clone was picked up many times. The CDR3 sequence: CASRGLAGRDEQFF. The DNA read from the CDR3 is TGTGCCAGCAGGGGACTAGCGGGCCGCGATGAG. This chain connects TRBV2 to TRBJ2-1; 12 nucleotides line up with TRBD2. Sequencing ends 3 residues short of the CDR3 end; the germline J gene provides the rest. CDR1 SNHLY and CDR2 FYNNEI come from the germline V gene. J gave up 8 bases and V 6 bases, and 5 bases lay outside the gene matches. The CDR3 has 14 residues.

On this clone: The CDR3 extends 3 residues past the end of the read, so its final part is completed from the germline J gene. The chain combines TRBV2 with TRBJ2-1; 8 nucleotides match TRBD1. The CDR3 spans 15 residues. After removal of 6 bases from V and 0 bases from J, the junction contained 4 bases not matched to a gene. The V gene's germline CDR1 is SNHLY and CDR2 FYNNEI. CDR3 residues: CASRTGESSYNEQFF. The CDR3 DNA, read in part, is TGTGCCAGCAGGACAGGGGAAAGCTCCTACAATGAG.